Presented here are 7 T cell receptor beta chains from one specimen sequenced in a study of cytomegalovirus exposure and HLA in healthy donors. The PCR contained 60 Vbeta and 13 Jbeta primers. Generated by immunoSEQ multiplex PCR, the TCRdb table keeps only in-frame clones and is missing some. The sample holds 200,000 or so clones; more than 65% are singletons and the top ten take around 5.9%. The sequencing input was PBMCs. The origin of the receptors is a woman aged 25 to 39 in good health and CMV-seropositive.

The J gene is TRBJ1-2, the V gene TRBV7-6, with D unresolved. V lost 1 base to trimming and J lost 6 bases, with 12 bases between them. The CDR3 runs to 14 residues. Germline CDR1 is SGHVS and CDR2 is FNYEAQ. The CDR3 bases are TGTGCCAGCAGCTTAGGACTACTAAGACATGGCTACACCTTC. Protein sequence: CASSLGLLRHGYTF.

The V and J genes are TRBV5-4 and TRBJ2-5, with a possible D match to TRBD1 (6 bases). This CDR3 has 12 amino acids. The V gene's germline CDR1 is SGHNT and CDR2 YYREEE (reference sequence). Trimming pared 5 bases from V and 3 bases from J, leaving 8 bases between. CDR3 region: CASSYREETQYF. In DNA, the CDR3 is TGTGCCAGCAGTTACAGGGAAGAGACCCAGTACTTC. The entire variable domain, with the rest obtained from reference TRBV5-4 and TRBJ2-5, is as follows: ETGVTQSPTHLIKTRGQQVTLRCSSQSGHNTVSWYQQALGQGPQFIFQYYREEENGRGNFPPRFSGLQFPNYSSELNVNALELDDSALYLCASSYREETQYFGPGTRLLVL.

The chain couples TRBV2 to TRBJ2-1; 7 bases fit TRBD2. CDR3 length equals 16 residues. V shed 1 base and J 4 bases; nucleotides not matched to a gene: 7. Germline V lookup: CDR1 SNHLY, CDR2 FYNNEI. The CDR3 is CASSEERDVLYNEQFF. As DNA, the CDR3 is TGTGCCAGCAGTGAAGAGCGGGATGTTCTATACAATGAGCAGTTCTTC.

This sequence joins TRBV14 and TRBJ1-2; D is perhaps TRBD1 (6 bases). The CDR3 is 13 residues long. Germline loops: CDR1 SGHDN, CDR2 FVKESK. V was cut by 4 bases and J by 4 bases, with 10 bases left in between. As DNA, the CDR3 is TGTGCCAGCAGCCCACAGGGACCCTATGGCTACACCTTC. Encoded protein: CASSPQGPYGYTF.

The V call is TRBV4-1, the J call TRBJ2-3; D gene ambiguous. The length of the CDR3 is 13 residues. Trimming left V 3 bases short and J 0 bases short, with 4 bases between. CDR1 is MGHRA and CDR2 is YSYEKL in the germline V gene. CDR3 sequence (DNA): TGCGCCAGCAGCCACACTAGCACAGATACGCAGTATTTT. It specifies CASSHTSTDTQYF.

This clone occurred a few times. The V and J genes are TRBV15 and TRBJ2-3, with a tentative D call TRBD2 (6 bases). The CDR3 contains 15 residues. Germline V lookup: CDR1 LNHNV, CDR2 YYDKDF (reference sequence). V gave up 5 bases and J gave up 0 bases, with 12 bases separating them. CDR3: CATSLSGTSTDTQYF. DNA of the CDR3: TGTGCCACCAGCTTATCCGGGACTAGCACAGATACGCAGTATTTT.

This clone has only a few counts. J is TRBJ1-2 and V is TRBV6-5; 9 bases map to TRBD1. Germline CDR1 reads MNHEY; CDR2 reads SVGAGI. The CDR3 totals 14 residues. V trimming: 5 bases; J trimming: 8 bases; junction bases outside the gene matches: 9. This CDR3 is CASSPPGTGYGYTF. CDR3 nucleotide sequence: TGTGCCAGCAGTCCACCCGGGACAGGGTACGGCTACACCTTC.